Listed below are T cell receptor beta chains from one sample, sequenced in a study of CD8+ T cells in alopecia areata. The protocol was immunoSEQ multiplex PCR, while the TCRdb copy is restricted to in-frame clones and leaves out a portion. The sample comprises 75,000 to 80,000 clones, 66% of which are singletons, and roughly a quarter rests with the top ten. Sequences were derived from CD8+ T cells sorted from blood, sampled at week 24, from a patient treated with tofacitinib. These receptors originate from a human donor with alopecia areata. Each CDR3 is given without its conserved first and last residue.

V	J	CDR3
TRBV5-6	TRBJ2-3	ASSQGAGLSTDTQY
TRBV7-9	TRBJ2-3	ASSPSVAGEDTQY
TRBV27	TRBJ2-1	ASSLSFLAGGNEQF
TRBV18	TRBJ1-1	ASSPGTGFTEAF
TRBV2	TRBJ1-5	ASSEGSGRHQPQH
TRBV9	TRBJ2-1	ASSATSGGVNEQF
TRBV7-9	TRBJ2-7	ASSYPRQGPKPEQY
TRBV4-1	TRBJ1-5	ASSQGAGATVQPQH
TRBV4-1	TRBJ2-7	ASSQVLSAGIRYEQY
TRBV4-1	TRBJ2-7	ASSQVGLAGVYEQY
TRBV27	TRBJ1-2	ASNSGTGFDYT
TRBV7-2	TRBJ1-1	ASSLNQGMNTEAF
TRBV15	TRBJ1-2	ATSRSPFPGYT
TRBV19	TRBJ1-1	ASSFAGQGASEAF
TRBV4-1	TRBJ1-6	ASSQVMTAYNSPLH
TRBV4-3	TRBJ2-7	ASSQMRLAGYEQY
TRBV6-6	TRBJ2-1	ASSLPGEGNEQF
TRBV15	TRBJ2-2	ATSRPPGQGAGELF
TRBV28	TRBJ1-4	ASSTPTGGYEKLF
TRBV9	TRBJ2-7	ASSVATSGRNEQY
TRBV6-5	TRBJ2-3	ASSYEGLSTDTQY
TRBV14	TRBJ2-1	ASGQGLVYNEQF
TRBV27	TRBJ2-5	ASSYTTGTKQETQY
TRBV7-9	TRBJ2-5	ASSPGGRGTETQY
TRBV25-1	TRBJ2-1	ASSEQGRTGSYNEQF
TRBV28	TRBJ1-5	ASITDRQNQPQH
TRBV4-2	TRBJ1-6	ASSQEADRNSPLH
TRBV30	TRBJ2-3	AWSGGRGTDTQY
TRBV27	TRBJ1-1	ASIQTGRAEAF
TRBV19	TRBJ2-7	ASSSGGGSYEQY
TRBV4-1	TRBJ2-6	ASSQVDGDIAGANVLT
TRBV15	TRBJ2-4	ATSSWTVGNIQY
TRBV7-9	TRBJ1-2	ASSSSRGLRYGYT
TRBV5-8	TRBJ2-1	ASSSLGTALNEQF
TRBV13	TRBJ1-6	ASSLGYSTNSPLH
TRBV5-1	TRBJ2-1	ASRLTSGKYNEQF
TRBV4-2	TRBJ1-5	ASSQEQSLGNQPQH
TRBV5-6	TRBJ2-1	ASSIGQGSYNEQF
TRBV6-1	TRBJ2-2	ASSELYGQYTGELF
TRBV4-1	TRBJ2-7	ASSQAGLAGEQY
TRBV29-1	TRBJ1-2	SVDTEMYGYT
TRBV6-5	TRBJ2-1	ASSYYAGGEQF
TRBV10-3	TRBJ2-2	AIGQEDTGELF
TRBV7-9	TRBJ2-5	ATEQETQY
TRBV2	TRBJ1-1	ASRFGQGESTEAF
TRBV7-6	TRBJ2-5	ASSSGTSGSRGQETQY
TRBV7-3	TRBJ2-5	ASSLGLGTGEETQY
TRBV6-5	TRBJ1-1	ASSPGTGNTEAF
TRBV27	TRBJ1-6	ASSLSANRLNSPLH
TRBV7-9	TRBJ2-7	ASSSPRDIAHEQY
TRBV5-1	TRBJ1-1	ASSFWTGNTEAF
TRBV7-6	TRBJ2-7	ASSPGTSGREQY
TRBV28	TRBJ2-2	ASSPTGELF
TRBV28	TRBJ2-3	ASSLLGGADTQY
TRBV5-1	.	ASSLTGFDTYEQY
TRBV7-2	TRBJ2-1	ASSGWSLPPDNEQF
TRBV27	TRBJ2-2	ASRLTGYTGELF
TRBV7-9	TRBJ2-5	ASSDGTSGRGETQY
TRBV5-6	TRBJ2-1	ASRTDRGALNEQF
TRBV7-9	TRBJ1-2	ASSLAPGVAYGYT